This T cell receptor beta chain was identified during a study of cytomegalovirus exposure and HLA in healthy donors. As for this clone: What it binds is unknown.

Per germline, CDR1 SGHRS and CDR2 YFSETQ. Trimming removed 0 bases from V and 2 bases from J, with 9 bases in between. The CDR3 has 14 residues. Primers for the PCR totalled 60 Vbeta and 13 Jbeta. Generated by immunoSEQ multiplex PCR, the TCRdb table keeps only in-frame clones and is missing some. The data show approximately 150,000 clones, with 68% seen just once and roughly 10% held by the top ten. Notes on the study in general: Analysis was performed later, and it showed HLA-associated TCR beta chains to be more clonally expanded than equally common others. Using a false discovery rate of 0.05, a later analysis showed that approximately 17,000 TCR beta sequences were associated with HLA alleles.

The clonotype comes from a young man in good health and CMV-seropositive. The rearrangement uses TRBV5-1 and TRBJ2-7; D possibly corresponds to TRBD1 (5 bases). Sequencing input: PBMCs. The CDR3 sequence: CASSLGGQTYEQYF. In DNA form, the CDR3 reads TGCGCCAGCAGCTTGGGGGGCCAGACCTACGAGCAGTACTTC.